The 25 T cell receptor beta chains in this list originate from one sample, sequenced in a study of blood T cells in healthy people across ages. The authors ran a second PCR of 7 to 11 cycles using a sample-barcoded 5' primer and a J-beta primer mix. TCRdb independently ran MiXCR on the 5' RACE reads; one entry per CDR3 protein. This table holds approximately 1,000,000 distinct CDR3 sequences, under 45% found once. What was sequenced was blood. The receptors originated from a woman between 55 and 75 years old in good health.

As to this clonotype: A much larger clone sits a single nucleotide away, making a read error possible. CDR3 in amino acids: CASSSTVYGYTF. The CDR3 DNA is TGTGCCAGCAGCTCGACAGTCTATGGCTACACCTTC. This chain links TRBV7-9 with TRBJ1-2; D may be TRBD1 (5 bases). The germline gives CDR1 SEHNR, CDR2 FQNEAQ (reference sequence). The CDR3 is 12 amino acids. Trimming took off 4 bases at V and 4 bases at J, with 7 bases between the two ends.

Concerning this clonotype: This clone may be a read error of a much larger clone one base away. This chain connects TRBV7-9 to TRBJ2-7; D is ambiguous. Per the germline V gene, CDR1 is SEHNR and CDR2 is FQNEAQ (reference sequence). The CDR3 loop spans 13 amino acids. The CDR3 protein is CAGSLVSNYEQYF. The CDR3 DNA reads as TGTGCCGGCAGCTTAGTCTCCAACTACGAGCAGTACTTC. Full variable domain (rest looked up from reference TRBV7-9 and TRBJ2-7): DTGVSQNPRHKITKRGQNVTFRCDPISEHNRLYWYRQTLGQGPEFLTYFQNEAQLEKSRLLSDRFSAERPKGSFSTLEIQRTEQGDSAMYLCAGSLVSNYEQYFGPGTRLTVT.

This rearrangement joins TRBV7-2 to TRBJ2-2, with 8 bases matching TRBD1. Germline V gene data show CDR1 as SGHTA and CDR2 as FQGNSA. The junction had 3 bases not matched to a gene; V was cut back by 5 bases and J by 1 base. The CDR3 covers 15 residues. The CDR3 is CASSGTGENTGELFF. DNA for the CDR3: TGTGCCAGCAGCGGGACAGGCGAGAACACCGGGGAGCTGTTTTTT.

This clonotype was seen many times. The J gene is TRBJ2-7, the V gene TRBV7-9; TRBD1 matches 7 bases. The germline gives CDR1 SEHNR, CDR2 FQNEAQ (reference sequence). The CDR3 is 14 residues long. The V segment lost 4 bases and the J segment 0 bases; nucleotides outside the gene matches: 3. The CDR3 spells CASSSGQNSYEQYF. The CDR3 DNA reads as TGTGCCAGCAGCTCGGGACAGAACTCCTACGAGCAGTACTTC.

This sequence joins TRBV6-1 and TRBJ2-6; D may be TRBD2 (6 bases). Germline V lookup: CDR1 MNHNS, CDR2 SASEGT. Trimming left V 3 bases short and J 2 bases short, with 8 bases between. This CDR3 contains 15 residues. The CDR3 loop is CASSEREAGANVLTF. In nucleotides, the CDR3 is TGTGCCAGCAGTGAGCGGGAAGCTGGGGCCAACGTCCTGACTTTC.

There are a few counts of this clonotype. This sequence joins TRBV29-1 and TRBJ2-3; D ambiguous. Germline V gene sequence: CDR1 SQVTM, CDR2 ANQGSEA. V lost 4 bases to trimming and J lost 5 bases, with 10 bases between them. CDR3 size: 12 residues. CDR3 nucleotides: TGCAGCGTTGTCAGTCGGATAGATACGCAGTATTTT. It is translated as CSVVSRIDTQYF.

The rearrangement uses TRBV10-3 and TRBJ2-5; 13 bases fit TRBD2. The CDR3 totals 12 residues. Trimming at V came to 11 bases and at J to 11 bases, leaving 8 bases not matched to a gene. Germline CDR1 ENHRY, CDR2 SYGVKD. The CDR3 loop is CAVGTSGKVQYF. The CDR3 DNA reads TGTGCCGTGGGGACTAGCGGGAAGGTGCAGTACTTC.

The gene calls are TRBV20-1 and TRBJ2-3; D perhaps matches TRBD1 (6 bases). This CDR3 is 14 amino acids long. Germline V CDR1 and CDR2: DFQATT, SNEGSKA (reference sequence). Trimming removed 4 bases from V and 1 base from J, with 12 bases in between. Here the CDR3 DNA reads TGCAGTGCTACTACAGGGTCGGGCACAGATACGCAGTATTTT. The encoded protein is CSATTGSGTDTQYF.

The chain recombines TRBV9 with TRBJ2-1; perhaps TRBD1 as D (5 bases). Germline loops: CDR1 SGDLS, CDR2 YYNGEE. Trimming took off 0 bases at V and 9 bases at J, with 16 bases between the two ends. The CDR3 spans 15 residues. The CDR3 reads CASSVGRLQTGEQFF. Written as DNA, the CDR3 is TGTGCCAGCAGCGTAGGCCGTTTGCAAACAGGTGAGCAGTTCTTC.

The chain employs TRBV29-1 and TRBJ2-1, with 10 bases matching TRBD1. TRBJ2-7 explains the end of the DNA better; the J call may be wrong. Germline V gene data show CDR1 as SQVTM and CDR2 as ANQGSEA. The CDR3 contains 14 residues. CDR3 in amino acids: CSERRDRGYNEQYF. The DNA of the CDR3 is TGCAGCGAAAGGAGGGACAGGGGCTACAATGAGCAGTACTTC.

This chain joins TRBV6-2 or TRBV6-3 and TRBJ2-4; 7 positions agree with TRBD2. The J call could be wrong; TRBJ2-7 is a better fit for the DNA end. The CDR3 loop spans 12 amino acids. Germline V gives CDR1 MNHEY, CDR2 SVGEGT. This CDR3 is CATGDYTDEQYF. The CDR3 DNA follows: TGTGCCACCGGGGACTATACCGACGAGCAGTACTTC.

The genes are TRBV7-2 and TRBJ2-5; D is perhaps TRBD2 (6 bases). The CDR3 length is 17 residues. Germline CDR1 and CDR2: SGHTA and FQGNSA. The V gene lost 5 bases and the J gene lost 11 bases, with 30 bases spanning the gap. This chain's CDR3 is CASSRRLRTGATDEQYF. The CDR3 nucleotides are TGTGCCAGCAGCCGCCGCTTGAGAACGGGAGCTACGGATGAGCAGTACTTC.

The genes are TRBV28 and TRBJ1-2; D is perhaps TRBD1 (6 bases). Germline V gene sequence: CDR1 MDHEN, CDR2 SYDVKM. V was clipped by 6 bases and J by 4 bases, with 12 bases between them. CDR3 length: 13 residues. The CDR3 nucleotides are TGTGCCAGCAGCCCCAGGGGTAGCTATGGCTACACCTTC. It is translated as CASSPRGSYGYTF.

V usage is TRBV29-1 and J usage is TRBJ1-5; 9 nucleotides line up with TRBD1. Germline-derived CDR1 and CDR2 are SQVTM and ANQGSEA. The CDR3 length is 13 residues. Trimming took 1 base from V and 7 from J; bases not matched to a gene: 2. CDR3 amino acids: CSVEVTGGQPQHF. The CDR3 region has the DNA TGCAGCGTTGAAGTGACAGGGGGACAGCCCCAGCATTTT.

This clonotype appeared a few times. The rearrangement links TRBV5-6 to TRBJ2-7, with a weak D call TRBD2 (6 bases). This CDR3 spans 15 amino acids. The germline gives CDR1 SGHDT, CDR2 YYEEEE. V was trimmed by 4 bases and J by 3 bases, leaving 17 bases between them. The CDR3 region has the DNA TGTGCCAGCAGCCAGGGACTTCAGATCTTCTACGAGCAGTACTTC. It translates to CASSQGLQIFYEQYF.

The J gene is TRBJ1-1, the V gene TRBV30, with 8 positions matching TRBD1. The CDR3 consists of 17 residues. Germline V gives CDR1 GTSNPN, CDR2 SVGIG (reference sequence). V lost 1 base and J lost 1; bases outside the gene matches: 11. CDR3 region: CAWSGLSPGQANTEAFF. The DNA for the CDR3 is TGTGCCTGGAGTGGACTCTCTCCGGGACAGGCGAACACTGAAGCTTTCTTT.

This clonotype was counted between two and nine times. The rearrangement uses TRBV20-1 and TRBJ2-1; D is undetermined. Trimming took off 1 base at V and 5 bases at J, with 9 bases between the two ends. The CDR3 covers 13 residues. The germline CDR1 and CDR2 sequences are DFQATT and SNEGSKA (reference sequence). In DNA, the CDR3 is TGCAGTGCTAGAGCGGTGGACGACAATGAGCAGTTCTTC. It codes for CSARAVDDNEQFF.

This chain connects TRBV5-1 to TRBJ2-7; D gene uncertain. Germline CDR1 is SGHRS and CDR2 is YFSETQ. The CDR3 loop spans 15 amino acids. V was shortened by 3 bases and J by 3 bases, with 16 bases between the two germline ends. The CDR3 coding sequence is TGCGCCAGCAGCTCTTCTTTCGGCGTACTCTACGAGCAGTACTTC. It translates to CASSSSFGVLYEQYF.

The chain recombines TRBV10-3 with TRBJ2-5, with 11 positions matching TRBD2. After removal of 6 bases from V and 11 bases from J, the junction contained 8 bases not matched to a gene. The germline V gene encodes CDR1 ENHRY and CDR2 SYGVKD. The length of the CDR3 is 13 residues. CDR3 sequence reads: CAIRGLAGGGQYF. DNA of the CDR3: TGTGCCATCAGGGGGCTAGCGGGAGGCGGGCAGTACTTC.

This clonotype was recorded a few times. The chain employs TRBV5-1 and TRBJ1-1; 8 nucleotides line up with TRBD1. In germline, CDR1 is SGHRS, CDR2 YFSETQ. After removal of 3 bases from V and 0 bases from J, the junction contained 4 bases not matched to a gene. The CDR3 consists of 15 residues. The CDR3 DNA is TGCGCCAGCAGCTGGGGACAGGTTATGAACACTGAAGCTTTCTTT. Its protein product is CASSWGQVMNTEAFF.

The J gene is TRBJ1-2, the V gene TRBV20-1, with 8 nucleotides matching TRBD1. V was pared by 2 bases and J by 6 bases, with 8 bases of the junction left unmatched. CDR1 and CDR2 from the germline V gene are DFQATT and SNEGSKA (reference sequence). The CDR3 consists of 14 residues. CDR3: CSARHQTGVDGYTF. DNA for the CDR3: TGCAGTGCTAGACACCAGACAGGGGTCGATGGCTACACCTTC.

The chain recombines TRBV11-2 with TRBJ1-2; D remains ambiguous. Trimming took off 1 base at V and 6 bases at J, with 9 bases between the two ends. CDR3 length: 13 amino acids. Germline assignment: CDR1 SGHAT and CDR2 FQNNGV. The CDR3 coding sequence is TGTGCCAGCAGCTTAGGAAGGGATAATGGCTACACCTTC. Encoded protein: CASSLGRDNGYTF.

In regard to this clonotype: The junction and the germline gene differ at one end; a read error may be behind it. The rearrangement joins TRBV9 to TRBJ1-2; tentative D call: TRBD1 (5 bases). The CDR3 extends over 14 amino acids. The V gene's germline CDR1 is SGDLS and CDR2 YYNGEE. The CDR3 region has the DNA TGTGCCGGCAGCGGGGGAACGGTGGACTATGGCTACACCTTC. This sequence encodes CAGSGGTVDYGYTF.

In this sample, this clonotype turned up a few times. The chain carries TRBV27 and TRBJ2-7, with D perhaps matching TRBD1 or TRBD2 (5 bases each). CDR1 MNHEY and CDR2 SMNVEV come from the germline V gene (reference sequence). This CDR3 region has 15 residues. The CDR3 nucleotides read TGTGCTTCTGCAGGGCTAGCCTTTAGCTCCTACGAGCAGTACTTC. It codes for CASAGLAFSSYEQYF.

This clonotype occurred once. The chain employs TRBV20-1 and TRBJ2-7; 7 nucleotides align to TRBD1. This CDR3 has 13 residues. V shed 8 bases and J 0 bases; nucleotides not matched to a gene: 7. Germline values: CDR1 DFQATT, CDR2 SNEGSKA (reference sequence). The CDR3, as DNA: TGCAGTACCGAGACAGGGAACTCCTACGAGCAGTACTTC. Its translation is CSTETGNSYEQYF.